The sequence of this TCR beta chain was determined in a study of graft-versus-host responses after intestinal transplantation. Study-level background: Anti-thymocyte globulin served as induction for all recipients, who then took tacrolimus and steroids for about 3 years.

The protocol was immunoSEQ multiplex PCR, while the TCRdb copy is restricted to in-frame clones and leaves out a portion. The sample contains about 110,000 clones, roughly 89% of which appear only once. Turning to this clone: Its specificity is not known.

General study findings and limits: High graft-versus-host to host-versus-graft clonal ratios were seen in allografts of patients with graft-donor T cell macrochimerism. Among circulating GvH clones, peak levels were associated with early post-transplant declines in HvG clones.

Germline CDR1 SGHNT, CDR2 YYREEE (reference sequence). The CDR3 totals 13 residues. Trimming took 3 bases from V and 11 from J, leaving 17 bases between them. The specimen comprised unstimulated CD4+ T cells sorted from spleen or lymph node cells, sampled before transplant. The chain links TRBV5-4 to TRBJ2-5, with D perhaps TRBD1 (6 bases). This TCR was recovered from a human donor who was the organ donor for an intestinal transplant. CDR3 sequence (DNA): TGTGCCAGCAGCTGGACCACAGGGAAGCGGCAGTACTTC. This encodes CASSWTTGKRQYF.